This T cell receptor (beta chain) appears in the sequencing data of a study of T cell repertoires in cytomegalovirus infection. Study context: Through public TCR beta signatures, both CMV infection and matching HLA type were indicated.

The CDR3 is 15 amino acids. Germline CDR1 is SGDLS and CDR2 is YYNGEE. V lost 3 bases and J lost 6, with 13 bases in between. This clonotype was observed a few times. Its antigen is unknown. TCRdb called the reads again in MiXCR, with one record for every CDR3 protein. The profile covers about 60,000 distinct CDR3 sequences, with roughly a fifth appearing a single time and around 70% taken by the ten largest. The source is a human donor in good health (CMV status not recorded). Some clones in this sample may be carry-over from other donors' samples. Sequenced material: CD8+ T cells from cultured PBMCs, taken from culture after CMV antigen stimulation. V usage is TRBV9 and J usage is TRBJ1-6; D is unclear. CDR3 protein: CASSARRGFNSPLHF. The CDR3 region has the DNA TGTGCCAGCAGCGCACGACGGGGTTTTAATTCACCCCTCCACTTT. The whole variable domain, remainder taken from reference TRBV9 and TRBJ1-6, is DSGVTQTPKHLITATGQRVTLRCSPRSGDLSVYWYQQSLDQGLQFLIQYYNGEERAKGNILERFSAQQFPDLHSELNLSSLELGDSALYFCASSARRGFNSPLHFGNGTRLTVT.